The 24 T cell receptor beta chains reported below all come from one sample, sequenced in a study of OX40 agonist ivuxolimab in advanced cancers. Repertoires were generated with immunoSEQ multiplex PCR, while TCRdb's copy carries only in-frame clones and drops some. The data show more than 65,000 clones, about 85% seen once. This specimen consisted of CD4+ or CD8+ T cells sorted from blood, obtained in a trial of the OX40 agonist ivuxolimab. All receptors derive from an adult with an advanced solid tumor such as melanoma, head and neck, liver or kidney cancer.

V and J are TRBV10-3 and TRBJ2-7, with D perhaps TRBD1 or TRBD2 (5 bases each). Between the trimmed V and J ends, which lost 5 bases and 2 bases, there was a span of 10 bases. Germline loops: CDR1 ENHRY, CDR2 SYGVKD. CDR3 length: 13 amino acids. The CDR3, as DNA: TGTGCCATCAGTTCTCCGGGACCCTACGAGCAGTACTTC. Protein product: CAISSPGPYEQYF.

A note on this clone: An end of the junction differs from the germline gene, which may be a read error. The chain links TRBV2 to TRBJ2-1; D possibly corresponds to TRBD2 (6 bases). Germline CDR1 SNHLY, CDR2 FYNNEI. The CDR3 consists of 11 residues. CDR3 sequence: CASSVPRDFLF. CDR3 nucleotide sequence: TGTGCCAGCAGTGTCCCCAGGGACTTCCTCTTC.

V is TRBV6-5 and J is TRBJ2-7; D perhaps matches TRBD1 (5 bases). This CDR3 has 15 residues. Germline CDR1 and CDR2: MNHEY and SVGAGI. V was shortened by 0 bases and J by 3 bases, with 12 bases between the two germline ends. CDR3 sequence reads: CASSYSMAGHYEQYF. The CDR3 DNA follows: TGTGCCAGCAGTTACTCGATGGCAGGGCACTACGAGCAGTACTTC.

The CDR3 DNA sequence: TGTGCCAGCAGTTACTCCCGGGCGGACTATGGCTACACCTTC. Translating gives CASSYSRADYGYTF. The rearrangement joins TRBV6-5 to TRBJ1-2; no definite D call. The V end lost 0 bases, the J end lost 3 bases, and 8 bases lay between the germline ends. Germline values: CDR1 MNHEY, CDR2 SVGAGI. This CDR3 spans 14 amino acids.

The CDR3 sequence is CASSAHGTAEETQYF. The CDR3 DNA reads as TGTGCCAGCAGCGCGCATGGGACAGCTGAAGAGACCCAGTACTTC. The genes are TRBV9 and TRBJ2-5, with TRBD1 matching 7 bases. V trimming: 3 bases; J trimming: 3 bases; junction bases outside the gene matches: 8. The CDR3 covers 15 residues. Germline V gene lookup returns CDR1 SGDLS and CDR2 YYNGEE. The full variable domain, with the rest looked up from reference TRBV9 and TRBJ2-5, is DSGVTQTPKHLITATGQRVTLRCSPRSGDLSVYWYQQSLDQGLQFLIQYYNGEERAKGNILERFSAQQFPDLHSELNLSSLELGDSALYFCASSAHGTAEETQYFGPGTRLLVL.

The chain uses TRBV18 and TRBJ2-5; a possible D gene is TRBD1 (5 bases). Germline V gene lookup returns CDR1 KGHSH and CDR2 LQKENI. The CDR3 sequence is 16 residues long. Trimming shortened V by 3 bases and J by 1 base, and 15 bases separated the two germline ends. CDR3 loop: CASSPRAGNSQETQYF. The CDR3 DNA reads TGTGCCAGCTCACCCCGGGCAGGGAACTCCCAAGAGACCCAGTACTTC.

This chain joins TRBV6-5 and TRBJ1-1; unclear D gene. The CDR3 sequence is 12 residues long. V shed 5 bases and J shed 0 bases, with 4 bases lying between them. Germline V gene sequence: CDR1 MNHEY, CDR2 SVGAGI. The DNA for the CDR3 is TGTGCCAGCAGTATCATGAACACTGAAGCTTTCTTT. It codes for CASSIMNTEAFF.

The CDR3 sequence is CASSRADIGADTQYF. In nucleotides, the CDR3 is TGTGCCAGCAGCCGGGCCGATATTGGGGCAGATACGCAGTATTTT. V and J are TRBV11-2 and TRBJ2-3; D is uncertain. The CDR3 has 15 residues. From germline, CDR1 is SGHAT and CDR2 FQNNGV. V lost 5 bases, J lost 4 bases, and 16 bases lay in between.

The V gene is TRBV6-1, the J gene TRBJ1-6; TRBD1 matches at 12 bases. The CDR3 length is 13 residues. V trimming: 8 bases; J trimming: 7 bases; junction bases outside the gene matches: 0. CDR1 and CDR2 (germline): MNHNS, SASEGT. CDR3 DNA sequence: TGTGCCAGCGGGACAGGGGGCAATTCACCCCTCCACTTT. Translating it yields CASGTGGNSPLHF.

Concerning this clone: Additional DNA sequences in this sample encode the identical CDR3. J is TRBJ2-3 and V is TRBV4-2; D might be TRBD2 (7 bases). This CDR3 has 17 residues. Germline assignment: CDR1 LGHNA and CDR2 YNFKEQ. The V end lost 0 bases, the J end lost 0 bases, and 13 bases lay between the germline ends. CDR3 amino acids: CASSQDGAGASTDTQYF. CDR3 bases: TGTGCCAGCAGCCAAGATGGGGCGGGGGCTAGCACAGATACGCAGTATTTT.

The genes are TRBV5-8 and TRBJ2-3, with 8 positions matching TRBD2. V lost 4 bases, J lost 3 bases, and 10 bases stayed unmatched. The CDR3 spans 16 residues. Germline V gene data show CDR1 as SGHTS and CDR2 as YDEGEE. This chain's CDR3 is CASSRIGTRGTDTQYF. In DNA form, the CDR3 reads TGTGCCAGCAGCCGAATTGGGACTAGGGGGACAGATACGCAGTATTTT.

The chain combines TRBV28 with TRBJ1-1, with D perhaps TRBD1 (6 bases). Trimming stripped 8 bases from V and 1 base from J, with 14 bases between. The V gene's germline CDR1 is MDHEN and CDR2 SYDVKM. The CDR3 extends over 14 amino acids. The CDR3 loop reads CASGGISTNTEAFF. The CDR3 nucleotides read TGTGCCAGCGGGGGCATCTCGACGAACACTGAAGCTTTCTTT.

The chain uses TRBV28 and TRBJ2-7, with a possible D match to TRBD2 (6 bases). Trimming removed 10 bases from V and 0 bases from J, with 13 bases in between. The CDR3 is 13 amino acids. Per the germline V gene, CDR1 is MDHEN and CDR2 is SYDVKM. CDR3 nucleotide sequence: TGTGCCATTCGGGACTCTAGCTCCTACGAGCAGTACTTC. Protein: CAIRDSSSYEQYF.

The rearrangement joins TRBV6-1 to TRBJ1-1; no clear D gene. In germline, CDR1 is MNHNS, CDR2 SASEGT. The V gene lost 1 base and the J gene lost 12 bases, with 15 bases spanning the gap. The CDR3 loop spans 13 amino acids. CDR3 coding DNA: TGTGCCAGCAGTGAAGGTATCCGGGCCCTCTCTTTCTTT. This codes for CASSEGIRALSFF.

This clone showed up just once. The J gene is TRBJ1-3, the V gene TRBV5-4; D might be TRBD1 (5 bases). The CDR3 spans 17 residues. CDR1 is SGHNT and CDR2 is YYREEE in the germline V gene (reference sequence). Trimming shortened V by 3 bases and J by 0 bases, and 16 bases separated the two germline ends. CDR3 protein: CASSYGGTIHSGNTIYF. The CDR3, as DNA: TGTGCCAGCAGCTATGGGGGGACCATCCACTCTGGAAACACCATATATTTT. The full variable domain, with the rest looked up from reference TRBV5-4 and TRBJ1-3, is ETGVTQSPTHLIKTRGQQVTLRCSSQSGHNTVSWYQQALGQGPQFIFQYYREEENGRGNFPPRFSGLQFPNYSSELNVNALELDDSALYLCASSYGGTIHSGNTIYFGEGSWLTVV.

The chain combines TRBV7-2 with TRBJ2-5, with D possibly being TRBD1 (6 bases). The CDR3 contains 15 residues. Trimming stripped 0 bases from V and 4 bases from J, with 12 bases between. Germline V gene sequence: CDR1 SGHTA, CDR2 FQGNSA. CDR3: CASSLAARGRETQYF. CDR3 coding DNA: TGTGCCAGCAGCTTAGCTGCCAGGGGTAGAGAGACCCAGTACTTC. Combining the CDR3 with reference TRBV7-2 and TRBJ2-5 gives the whole variable domain GAGVSQSPSNKVTEKGKDVELRCDPISGHTALYWYRQSLGQGLEFLIYFQGNSAPDKSGLPSDRFSAERTGGSVSTLTIQRTQQEDSAVYLCASSLAARGRETQYFGPGTRLLVL.

CDR3 in DNA: TGTGCCAGCAGCTTGTCCGGGGGCGCAAACAATGAGCAGTTCTTC. Amino acids: CASSLSGGANNEQFF. V gene TRBV5-4 combines with J gene TRBJ2-1; D may match TRBD1 or TRBD2 (6 bases each). CDR1 is SGHNT and CDR2 is YYREEE in the germline V gene (reference sequence). CDR3 size: 15 residues. Trimming stripped 1 base from V and 5 bases from J, with 13 bases between.

V usage is TRBV5-6 and J usage is TRBJ1-1, with D perhaps TRBD1 (5 bases). The CDR3 is made up of 15 amino acids. Germline V CDR1 and CDR2: SGHDT, YYEEEE. V was shortened by 4 bases and J by 5 bases, with 18 bases between the two germline ends. As DNA, the CDR3 is TGTGCCAGCAGCCTCGGTCGGGGGAAGGGGACTGAAGCTTTCTTT. Translation: CASSLGRGKGTEAFF. Variable domain in full (rest from reference TRBV5-6 and TRBJ1-1): DAGVTQSPTHLIKTRGQQVTLRCSPKSGHDTVSWYQQALGQGPQFIFQYYEEEERQRGNFPDRFSGHQFPNYSSELNVNALLLGDSALYLCASSLGRGKGTEAFFGQGTRLTVV.

The gene calls are TRBV10-3 and TRBJ2-3; D is undetermined. There are 14 residues in the CDR3. V gave up 3 bases and J gave up 0 bases, with 7 bases separating them. Germline V gene sequence: CDR1 ENHRY, CDR2 SYGVKD. This chain's CDR3 is CAISDAGSTDTQYF. DNA of the CDR3: TGTGCCATCAGTGATGCCGGGAGCACAGATACGCAGTATTTT.

This rearrangement joins TRBV7-2 to TRBJ2-7; TRBD2 matches 7 bases. Trimming removed 1 base from V and 3 bases from J; junction bases left unmatched: 3. This CDR3 region has 14 residues. The germline V gene encodes CDR1 SGHTA and CDR2 FQGNSA. The CDR3 protein is CASSLGGGFYEQYF. CDR3 nucleotides: TGTGCCAGCAGCTTAGGGGGGGGTTTCTACGAGCAGTACTTC.

V and J are TRBV19 and TRBJ2-1; TRBD2 is a possible D gene (6 bases). V lost 3 bases, J lost 7 bases, and 16 bases lay in between. Germline loops: CDR1 LNHDA, CDR2 SQIVND (reference sequence). The CDR3 has 15 amino acids. For the CDR3, the DNA is TGTGCCAGTAGTATTCTCGCTAGCGCCCCTAATGAGCAGTTCTTC. It yields the protein CASSILASAPNEQFF.

To note about this clone: Additional DNA sequences in this sample encode the identical CDR3. V usage is TRBV5-1 and J usage is TRBJ2-5; possible D gene TRBD2, 5 bases. The CDR3 is 14 amino acids. The V gene lost 0 bases and the J gene lost 2 bases, with 8 bases spanning the gap. The germline gives CDR1 SGHRS, CDR2 YFSETQ. CDR3 in amino acids: CASSLGRGQETQYF. Written as DNA, the CDR3 is TGCGCCAGCAGCTTGGGAAGAGGGCAAGAGACCCAGTACTTC.

The V gene is TRBV30, the J gene TRBJ2-7; D remains unclear. This CDR3 comprises 12 residues. V lost 3 bases and J 0 bases, leaving 6 bases between the germline ends. Germline V CDR1 and CDR2: GTSNPN, SVGIG (reference sequence). The CDR3 protein is CAWSSSSYEQYF. CDR3 sequence (DNA): TGTGCCTGGAGCTCGAGCTCCTACGAGCAGTACTTC.

V and J are TRBV11-2 and TRBJ1-2; the D gene is possibly TRBD1 (5 bases). The CDR3 totals 13 residues. The ends were cut back, 5 bases at V and 8 bases at J, with 15 bases in the middle. Germline CDR1 SGHAT, CDR2 FQNNGV. CDR3 loop: CASSPSHGGGYTF. In nucleotides, the CDR3 is TGTGCCAGCAGCCCCAGCCATGGGGGAGGCTACACCTTC.